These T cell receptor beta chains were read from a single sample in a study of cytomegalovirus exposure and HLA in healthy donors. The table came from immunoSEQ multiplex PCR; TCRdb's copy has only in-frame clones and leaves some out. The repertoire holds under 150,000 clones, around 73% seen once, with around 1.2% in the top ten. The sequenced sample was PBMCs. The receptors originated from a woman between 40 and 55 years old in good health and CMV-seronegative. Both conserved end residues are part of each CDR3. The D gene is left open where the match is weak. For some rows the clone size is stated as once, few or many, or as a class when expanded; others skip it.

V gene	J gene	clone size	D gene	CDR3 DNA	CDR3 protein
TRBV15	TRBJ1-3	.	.	TGTGCCACCAGCAGATCGGGAGATTCTGGAAACACCATATATTTT	CATSRSGDSGNTIYF
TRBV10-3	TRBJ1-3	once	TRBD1	TGTGCCACCACCGGGACAGGGGGTGGAAACACCATATATTTT	CATTGTGGGNTIYF
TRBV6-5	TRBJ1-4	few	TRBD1	TGTGCCAGCAGTTACTGGGGGACAGGGGCTGAAAAACTGTTTTTT	CASSYWGTGAEKLFF
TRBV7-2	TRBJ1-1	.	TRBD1	TGTGCCAGCAGCCCTGACAGGGGACACACTGAAGCTTTCTTT	CASSPDRGHTEAFF
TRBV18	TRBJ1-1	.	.	TGTGCCAGCTCACCACTTCGGGAAGGTGGCACTGAAGCTTTCTTT	CASSPLREGGTEAFF
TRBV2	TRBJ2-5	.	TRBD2	TGTGCCAGCAGTTTGACTAGCGGGGGGACAGAGACCCAGTACTTC	CASSLTSGGTETQYF
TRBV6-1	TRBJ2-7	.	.	TGTGCCAGCAGTGAAGCTGAGAGGTTTGCGCAGTACTTC	CASSEAERFAQYF
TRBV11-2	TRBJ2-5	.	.	TGTGCCAGCAGCTCGGGACTGGAAGTTGAGACCCAGTACTTC	CASSSGLEVETQYF
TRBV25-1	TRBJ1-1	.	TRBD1	TGTGCCAGCAGTGGGACAGGGCGCGCCACTGAAGCTTTCTTT	CASSGTGRATEAFF
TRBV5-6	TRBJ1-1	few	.	TGTGCCAGCAGCTCTCTGGAGGAGTGGTTCGCTGAAGCTTTCTTT	CASSSLEEWFAEAFF
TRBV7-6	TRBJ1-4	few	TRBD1	TGTGCCAGCAGCCGACAGGGGAGTGAAAAACTGTTTTTT	CASSRQGSEKLFF
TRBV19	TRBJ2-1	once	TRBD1	TGTGCCAGTAGTTCGGGACAGGGGAATGGCAATGAGCAGTTCTTC	CASSSGQGNGNEQFF
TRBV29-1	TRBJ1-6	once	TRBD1	TGCAGCGTTGCATCAGGACAGGGTAATTCACCCCTCCACTTT	CSVASGQGNSPLHF
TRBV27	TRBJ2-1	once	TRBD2	TGTGCCAGCAGTTTTTTTAGTAGCGGGGGGTTTATGGATGAGCAGTTCTTC	CASSFFSSGGFMDEQFF
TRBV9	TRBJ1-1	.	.	TGTGCCAGCAGCGGGGGCCTGAACACTGAAGCTTTCTTT	CASSGGLNTEAFF
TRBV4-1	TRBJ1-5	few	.	TGCGCCAGCAGCCAAGAAATCCGGGGAAATCAGCCCCAGCATTTT	CASSQEIRGNQPQHF
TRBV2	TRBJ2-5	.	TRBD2	TGTGCCAGCAGTGAAGTTGACGGGGGGGTTCGGGAGACCCAGTACTTC	CASSEVDGGVRETQYF
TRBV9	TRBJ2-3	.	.	TGTGCCAGCAGCGTGTGGCAGGGGGGTGCAGATACGCAGTATTTT	CASSVWQGGADTQYF
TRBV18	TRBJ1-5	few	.	TGTGCCAGCTCATCGACGGGGAGGAGCAATCAGCCCCAGCATTTT	CASSSTGRSNQPQHF
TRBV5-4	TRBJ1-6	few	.	TGTGCCAGCAGCTACGGACAGAGCTCCTATAATTCACCCCTCCACTTT	CASSYGQSSYNSPLHF
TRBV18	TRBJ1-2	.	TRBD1	TGTGCCAGCTCACCGGGACAGGGGGCGTCATGTGGCTACACCTTC	CASSPGQGASCGYTF
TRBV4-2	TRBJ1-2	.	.	TGTGCCAGCAGCCCGCACAGGGAGCCCTACGCCTACACCTTC	CASSPHREPYAYTF
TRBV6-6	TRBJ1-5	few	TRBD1	TGTGCCAGCAGTGCAGGGGGTGGACAGCCCCAGCATTTT	CASSAGGGQPQHF
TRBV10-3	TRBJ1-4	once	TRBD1	TGTGCCATCAGTGAGTCAAACGTCTGGGACAGGGGTCAAAATGAAAAACTGTTTTTT	CAISESNVWDRGQNEKLFF
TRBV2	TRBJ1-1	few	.	TGTGCCAGCAGTGGGACTGGGGGCCCTGAAGCTTTCTTT	CASSGTGGPEAFF
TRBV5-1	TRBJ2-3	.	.	TGCGCCAGCAGCACCGGGGACTCCGCCGTTGCAGATACGCAGTATTTT	CASSTGDSAVADTQYF
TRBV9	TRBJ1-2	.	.	TGTGCCAGCAGCGTAACACCCCTCGAGGACTATGGCTACACCTTC	CASSVTPLEDYGYTF
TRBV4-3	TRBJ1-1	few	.	TGCGCCAGCAGTCGAGGCCTGAACACTGAAGCTTTCTTT	CASSRGLNTEAFF
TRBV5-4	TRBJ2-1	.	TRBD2	TGTGCCAGCAGCGCGGAGCGGGGACCTTACAATGAGCAGTTCTTC	CASSAERGPYNEQFF
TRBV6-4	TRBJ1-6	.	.	TGTGCCAGCAGGGGTGTTGGGCATAATTCACCCCTCCACTTT	CASRGVGHNSPLHF
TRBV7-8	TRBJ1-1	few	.	TGTGCCAGCAGCCTCAGGGTAACGAACACTGAAGCTTTCTTT	CASSLRVTNTEAFF
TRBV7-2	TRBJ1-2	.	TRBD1	TGTGCCAGCAGCTTGGGACAGGGGTCTAACTATGGCTACACCTTC	CASSLGQGSNYGYTF
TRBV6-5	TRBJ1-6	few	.	TGTGCCAGCAGTTCGAAAACAGCTCTTAACCCCCTCCACTTT	CASSSKTALNPLHF
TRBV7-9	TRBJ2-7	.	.	TGTGCCAGCAGCTTATCTAGCGCGAGCTCCTACGAGCAGTACTTC	CASSLSSASSYEQYF
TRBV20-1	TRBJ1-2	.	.	TGCAGTGCTCCAAGGGGGACCGGCTACACCTTC	CSAPRGTGYTF
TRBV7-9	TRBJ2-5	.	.	TGTGCCAGCAGCTCAGACAGGAAAGAGACCCAGTACTTC	CASSSDRKETQYF
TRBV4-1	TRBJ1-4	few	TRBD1	TGCGCCAGCAGCCTCACACAGGGGGCTTCAACTAATGAAAAACTGTTTTTT	CASSLTQGASTNEKLFF
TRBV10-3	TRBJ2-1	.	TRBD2	TGTGCCATCAGTGAAAGTCGTACTAGCGGGGGAGACAATGAGCAGTTCTTC	CAISESRTSGGDNEQFF
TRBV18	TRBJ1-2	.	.	TGTGCCAGCTCACCGTCGACAGCATCTAACTATGGCTACACCTTC	CASSPSTASNYGYTF
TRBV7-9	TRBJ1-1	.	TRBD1	TGTGCCAGCAGCACCTCGGACAGGGGGTACGGAGAAGCTTTCTTT	CASSTSDRGYGEAFF
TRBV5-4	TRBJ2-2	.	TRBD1	TGTGCCAGCAGCTTGTTACAGGGGTTGGGGTTGTCCGGGGAGCTGTTTTTT	CASSLLQGLGLSGELFF
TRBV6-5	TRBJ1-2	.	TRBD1	TGTGCCAGCAGCCCAGGGGGCTATGGCTACACCTTC	CASSPGGYGYTF
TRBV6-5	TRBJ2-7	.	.	TGTGCCAGCAGTTACACAGCCTCCTACGAGCAGTACTTC	CASSYTASYEQYF
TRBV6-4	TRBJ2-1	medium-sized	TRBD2	TGTGCCAGCAGTGAATCTAGCGGGGGGGCAAATGAGCAGTTCTTC	CASSESSGGANEQFF
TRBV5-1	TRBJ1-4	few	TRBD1	TGCGCCAGCAGCTTCAGACAGGGGGACGAAAAACTGTTTTTT	CASSFRQGDEKLFF
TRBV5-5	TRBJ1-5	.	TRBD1	TGTGCCAGCAGCTTGCAGGGACAGGCCAATCAGCCCCAGCATTTT	CASSLQGQANQPQHF
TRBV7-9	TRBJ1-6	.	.	TGTGCCAGCAGCTTCGAGGACAGAAATTCACCCCTCCACTTT	CASSFEDRNSPLHF
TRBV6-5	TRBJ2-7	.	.	TGTGCCAGCAGTTACTCGGCAGACTACGAGCAGTACTTC	CASSYSADYEQYF
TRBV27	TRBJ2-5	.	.	TGTGCCAGCAGTTTCTGGCAGGGAACCAAAGAGACCCAGTACTTC	CASSFWQGTKETQYF
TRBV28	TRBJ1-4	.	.	TGTGCCAGCAGTACTACGACAGGATCTAATGAAAAACTGTTTTTT	CASSTTTGSNEKLFF
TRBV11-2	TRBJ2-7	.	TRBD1	TGTGCCAGCAGCTTACACCGGGGCCGACAGGGAATCCGGGACGAGCAGTACTTC	CASSLHRGRQGIRDEQYF